Presented here are 22 T cell receptor beta chains from one specimen sequenced in a study of CD8+CD57+ T cells in acquired aplastic anemia (dated by TCRdb to about 2018). Flow cytometry had shown CD8+CD57+ cell expansion in the patients selected for sequencing. These reads were obtained on an Illumina HiSeq 2000. Profiling of TCR beta VDJ combinations and CDR3 sequences used genomic DNA as the template. The public sequencing data were trimmed at Q25 with fastp and processed into clonotypes with MiXCR by TCRdb, which kept only in-frame beta chains. CDR3 protein sequences are deduplicated, and each keeps its most common genes and DNA. The sample table holds 150,000 to 180,000 distinct CDR3 sequences, of which just over 50% were seen once. Clones ranked in the top ten supply less than 15% of the sample. The sequenced sample was sorted CD4+, CD8+, or CD8+CD57+ T cells (not recorded which) from PBMCs. These receptors came from a human donor with aplastic anemia.

This clonotype came up many times. The rearrangement joins TRBV19 to TRBJ1-2, with 7 nucleotides matching TRBD1. V lost 2 bases, J lost 6 bases, and 9 bases stayed unmatched. CDR1 is LNHDA, CDR2 SQIVND, per germline (reference sequence). The CDR3 totals 15 residues. CDR3 sequence reads: CASSISADRFDGYTF. The CDR3 DNA follows: TGTGCCAGTAGTATATCGGCGGACAGGTTCGATGGCTACACCTTC. The whole variable domain, remainder taken from reference TRBV19 and TRBJ1-2, is DGGITQSPKYLFRKEGQNVTLSCEQNLNHDAMYWYRQDPGQGLRLIYYSQIVNDFQKGDIAEGYSVSREKKESFPLTVTSAQKNPTAFYLCASSISADRFDGYTFGSGTRLTVV.

This chain links TRBV20-1 with TRBJ2-3; D is tentatively TRBD1 or TRBD2 (5 bases each). The CDR3 extends over 15 amino acids. Germline V lookup: CDR1 DFQATT, CDR2 SNEGSKA (reference sequence). Deletions cut 5 bases from V and 1 base from J, with 16 bases between. The CDR3 sequence: CSAPGTQMGTDTQYF. In DNA form, the CDR3 reads TGCAGTGCTCCCGGGACGCAGATGGGCACAGATACGCAGTATTTT.

The CDR3 reads CAIRSGGDQPQHF. The DNA for the CDR3 is TGTGCCATCCGTTCGGGCGGGGATCAGCCCCAGCATTTT. V usage is TRBV10-3 and J usage is TRBJ1-5; D call uncertain. Trimming shortened V by 8 bases and J by 5 bases, and 13 bases separated the two germline ends. CDR1 and CDR2 from the germline V gene are ENHRY and SYGVKD. The CDR3 length is 13 residues.

There are many counts of this clonotype. The chain carries TRBV7-6 and TRBJ2-1; TRBD2 matches at 10 bases. There are 18 residues in the CDR3. Germline V gene lookup returns CDR1 SGHVS and CDR2 FNYEAQ. V was pared by 1 base and J by 1 base, with 7 bases of the junction left unmatched. The CDR3 DNA reads as TGTGCCAGCAGCTTAGGGACTAGCGGCTCCCTATCCTACAATGAGCAGTTCTTC. Its protein is CASSLGTSGSLSYNEQFF.

This clonotype came up once. A much larger clone lies a single base off, so this may be a read error. The CDR3 spells CASSMGLLNHPQHF. The CDR3 bases are TGTGCCAGCAGTATGGGACTTTTGAATCATCCCCAGCATTTT. The chain links TRBV12-3 or TRBV12-4 to TRBJ1-5; possible D gene TRBD1, 5 bases. The CDR3 runs to 14 residues.

This clonotype has more than one count but fewer than ten. The chain is built from TRBV15 and TRBJ1-5; unclear D gene. The CDR3 contains 16 residues. CDR1 LNHNV and CDR2 YYDKDF come from the germline V gene (reference sequence). The V end lost 0 bases, the J end lost 0 bases, and 9 bases lay between the germline ends. The CDR3 reads CATSREAATSNQPQHF. The CDR3 DNA follows: TGTGCCACCAGCAGAGAGGCAGCTACTAGCAATCAGCCCCAGCATTTT.

V usage is TRBV7-9 and J usage is TRBJ1-6, with 7 bases aligning to TRBD1. The V gene end was trimmed by 5 bases and the J gene end by 6 bases; junction bases not matched to a gene: 4. Germline CDR1 reads SEHNR; CDR2 reads FQNEAQ (reference sequence). CDR3 length: 14 amino acids. The CDR3 coding sequence is TGTGCCAGCAGCCCGGGACAGTCTAATTCACCCCTCCACTTT. It is translated as CASSPGQSNSPLHF.

The chain joins TRBV24-1 to TRBJ1-2; D remains ambiguous. This CDR3 has 11 amino acids. V was shortened by 4 bases and J by 6 bases, with 5 bases between the two germline ends. The germline gives CDR1 KGHDR, CDR2 SFDVKD. The CDR3 bases are TGTGCCACCAGTGACAGAGATGGCTACACCTTC. It is translated as CATSDRDGYTF.

This clonotype has at least ten counts. V is TRBV13 and J is TRBJ2-1; D gene unclear. The CDR3 totals 12 residues. V was pared by 4 bases and J by 8 bases, with 9 bases between. Germline V gene sequence: CDR1 PRHDT, CDR2 FYEKMQ (reference sequence). This CDR3 is CASSWLGYEQFF. DNA of the CDR3: TGTGCCAGCAGCTGGCTAGGCTATGAGCAGTTCTTC.

The V gene is TRBV6-1, the J gene TRBJ1-4; the D is unclear. The CDR3 consists of 15 residues. V was pared by 8 bases and J by 6 bases, with 19 bases between. Per germline, CDR1 MNHNS and CDR2 SASEGT. The CDR3 spells CASGAGGGLYEKLFF. As DNA, the CDR3 is TGTGCCAGCGGAGCAGGCGGCGGATTGTATGAAAAACTGTTTTTT.

The chain carries TRBV5-6 and TRBJ1-2; no clear D gene. V dropped 1 base and J dropped 2 bases, with 6 bases sitting between them. This CDR3 is 13 amino acids long. Germline V gives CDR1 SGHDT, CDR2 YYEEEE. DNA for the CDR3: TGTGCCAGCAGCTTGCCAGCCAACTATGGCTACACCTTC. Amino acids: CASSLPANYGYTF.

This rearrangement joins TRBV2 to TRBJ1-1; D call uncertain. The germline V gene has CDR1 SNHLY and CDR2 FYNNEI. The V end lost 6 bases, the J end lost 3 bases, and 11 bases lay between the germline ends. The CDR3 runs 13 residues. The CDR3 DNA reads TGTGCCAGCAGGGGCTTTGTGGACACTGAAGCTTTCTTT. Its protein product is CASRGFVDTEAFF.

The rearrangement joins TRBV29-1 to TRBJ2-5, with D unresolved. The germline V gene encodes CDR1 SQVTM and CDR2 ANQGSEA. This CDR3 comprises 10 residues. V lost 6 bases, J lost 5 bases, and 7 bases lay in between. For the CDR3, the DNA is TGCAGCGTACGGTGGGAGACCCAGTACTTC. It encodes CSVRWETQYF.

The CDR3 here is CASSLGLSNQPQHF. The CDR3 DNA reads as TGTGCCAGCAGCTTAGGTCTGAGCAATCAGCCCCAGCATTTT. The chain recombines TRBV7-8 with TRBJ1-5, with D unclear. The germline V gene encodes CDR1 SGHVS and CDR2 FQNEAQ. The CDR3 totals 14 residues. V lost 1 base, J lost 1 base, and 5 bases lay in between. Full variable domain (rest looked up from reference TRBV7-8 and TRBJ1-5): GAGVSQSPRYKVAKRGQDVALRCDPISGHVSLFWYQQALGQGPEFLTYFQNEAQLDKSGLPSDRFFAERPEGSVSTLKIQRTQQEDSAVYLCASSLGLSNQPQHFGDGTRLSIL.

CDR3 amino acids: CASSLGTDGYTF. CDR3 DNA: TGTGCCAGCAGCTTAGGGACGGATGGCTACACCTTC. V is TRBV7-3 and J is TRBJ1-2; D is perhaps TRBD1 (5 bases). The CDR3 loop spans 12 amino acids. In germline, CDR1 is SGHTA, CDR2 FQGTGA. Trimming took 2 bases from V and 6 from J, leaving 7 bases between them. The full variable domain, rest sourced from reference TRBV7-3 and TRBJ1-2, is GAGVSQTPSNKVTEKGKYVELRCDPISGHTALYWYRQSLGQGPEFLIYFQGTGAADDSGLPNDRFFAVRPEGSVSTLKIQRTERGDSAVYLCASSLGTDGYTFGSGTRLTVV.

This clonotype was counted many times. The chain combines TRBV10-2 with TRBJ1-1; D is undetermined. V gave up 2 bases and J gave up 1 base, with 5 bases separating them. The CDR3 has 13 amino acids. Germline V gene data show CDR1 as WSHSY and CDR2 as SAAADI. The DNA for the CDR3 is TGCGCCAGCAGTGAGAGGAAGAACACTGAAGCTTTCTTT. It translates to CASSERKNTEAFF.

The rearrangement links TRBV7-9 to TRBJ2-7; 10 nucleotides align to TRBD2. CDR1 is SEHNR and CDR2 is FQNEAQ in the germline V gene (reference sequence). The CDR3 loop spans 13 amino acids. Trimming removed 4 bases from V and 3 bases from J; junction bases left unmatched: 0. Written as DNA, the CDR3 is TGTGCCAGCAGCTCTAGCGGGAGCTACGAGCAGTACTTC. Translation gives CASSSSGSYEQYF.

With respect to this clonotype: At one end the junction does not follow the germline gene, possibly because of a read error. The chain employs TRBV24-1 and TRBJ1-2; D gene uncertain. Germline CDR1 reads KGHDR; CDR2 reads SFDVKD. The CDR3 sequence is 15 residues long. The CDR3 is CATSGTAAEAAGCTF. The CDR3 nucleotides read TGTGCCACCAGTGGTACGGCAGCAGAAGCCGCTGGCTGCACCTTC.

To note about this clonotype: This clone may be a read error of a much larger clone one base away. As DNA, the CDR3 is TGTGCCAGCAGCCCCTGGACCATAGGGATAGCTTTCTTT. This translates into CASSPWTIGIAFF. This sequence joins TRBV11-2 and TRBJ1-1; unclear D gene. This CDR3 has 13 residues. V was clipped by 5 bases and J by 10 bases, with 17 bases between them. Germline V gene data show CDR1 as SGHAT and CDR2 as FQNNGV.

In its sample, this clonotype was seen many times. J is TRBJ1-1 and V is TRBV2; D call uncertain. Germline V CDR1 and CDR2: SNHLY, FYNNEI. The ends were cut back, 7 bases at V and 4 bases at J, with 10 bases in the middle. The CDR3 runs to 12 residues. CDR3: CASNAPGTEAFF. CDR3 DNA: TGTGCCAGCAACGCGCCGGGCACTGAAGCTTTCTTT.

The chain joins TRBV27 to TRBJ2-5; the D gene could be TRBD1 or TRBD2 (5 bases each). V was pared by 2 bases and J by 5 bases, with 15 bases between. This CDR3 has 15 residues. Germline CDR1 MNHEY, CDR2 SMNVEV (reference sequence). The CDR3 DNA is TGTGCCAGCAGTTTACGGGGCCGCGCCGGGGAGACCCAGTACTTC. Its translation is CASSLRGRAGETQYF.

V and J are TRBV6-1 and TRBJ1-6; D unresolved. The germline V and J ends were trimmed by 5 bases and 0 bases, with 11 bases remaining between them. Germline CDR1 MNHNS, CDR2 SASEGT. The CDR3 consists of 16 residues. CDR3: CASSPSGSSYNSPLHF. The CDR3 nucleotides read TGTGCCAGCAGTCCGTCCGGTAGCTCCTATAATTCACCCCTCCACTTT.